These 8 T cell receptor beta chains originate from one sample sequenced in a study of CD8 T cells in ankylosing spondylitis. MiXCR, run by TCRdb on the 5' RACE reads, gives a single entry per CDR3 protein. Altogether 150,000 to 200,000 distinct CDR3 sequences are present, about 20% being singletons, with the ten largest covering 4.3%. Sequencing was done on a sample of blood, either unsorted or a sorted T cell fraction (not recorded which). Receptors were obtained from a male donor aged 5 to 29 with ankylosing spondylitis or in good health (not recorded which).

This clonotype came up many times. The rearrangement joins TRBV29-1 to TRBJ1-2, with D unclear. Germline V lookup: CDR1 SQVTM, CDR2 ANQGSEA. The CDR3 spans 16 residues. V dropped 0 bases and J dropped 1 base, with 15 bases sitting between them. In nucleotides, the CDR3 is TGCAGCGTTGAAGACCTCACAGACCTATATAACTATGGCTACACCTTC. Protein: CSVEDLTDLYNYGYTF. The variable domain in full, completed from reference TRBV29-1 and TRBJ1-2, reads SAVISQKPSRDICQRGTSLTIQCQVDSQVTMMFWYRQQPGQSLTLIATANQGSEATYESGFVIDKFPISRPNLTFSTLTVSNMSPEDSSIYLCSVEDLTDLYNYGYTFGSGTRLTVV.

This clonotype has at least ten counts. The chain employs TRBV14 and TRBJ2-7, with 7 bases that match TRBD2. The CDR3 length is 11 residues. With V trimmed by 8 bases and J by 4 bases, 2 bases remained unmatched. The V gene's germline CDR1 is SGHDN and CDR2 FVKESK. In nucleotides, the CDR3 is TGTGCCAGCGGGGGGGTATACGAGCAGTACTTC. This codes for CASGGVYEQYF.

This clonotype has at least ten counts. The chain combines TRBV29-1 with TRBJ2-1; D tentatively reads TRBD1 or TRBD2 (6 bases each). Trimming stripped 3 bases from V and 0 bases from J, with 21 bases between. The CDR3 has 18 amino acids. Germline CDR1 reads SQVTM; CDR2 reads ANQGSEA. CDR3 DNA sequence: TGCAGCGTTGACGGGGTAGCGGAGGACAGAGACTCCTACAATGAGCAGTTCTTC. Its protein product is CSVDGVAEDRDSYNEQFF.

The genes are TRBV18 and TRBJ2-3; 9 bases fit TRBD2. Trimming removed 2 bases from V and 1 base from J; junction bases left unmatched: 7. The CDR3 sequence is 17 residues long. CDR1 is KGHSH and CDR2 is LQKENI in the germline V gene. CDR3 sequence (DNA): TGTGCCAGCTCACCAGGGCGGCGGGAGGGCCGCACAGATACGCAGTATTTT. It specifies CASSPGRREGRTDTQYF. Combining the CDR3 with reference TRBV18 and TRBJ2-3 gives the whole variable domain NAGVMQNPRHLVRRRGQEARLRCSPMKGHSHVYWYRQLPEEGLKFMVYLQKENIIDESGMPKERFSAEFPKEGPSILRIQQVVRGDSAAYFCASSPGRREGRTDTQYFGPGTRLTVL.

This clonotype came up many times. The rearrangement joins TRBV15 to TRBJ2-2; D not certain. The V gene's germline CDR1 is LNHNV and CDR2 YYDKDF (reference sequence). V lost 0 bases and J lost 3, with 14 bases in between. The length of the CDR3 is 17 residues. The CDR3 reads CATSRDPRPTDTGELFF. Here the CDR3 DNA reads TGTGCCACCAGCAGAGATCCCCGGCCCACGGACACCGGGGAGCTGTTTTTT.

The rearrangement joins TRBV7-9 to TRBJ2-7; 15 nucleotides align to TRBD2. The CDR3 is 17 amino acids. CDR1 SEHNR and CDR2 FQNEAQ come from the germline V gene (reference sequence). V was clipped by 4 bases and J by 3 bases; unmatched bases: 7. CDR3 region: CASSSPGLAGGDYEQYF. The CDR3 region has the DNA TGTGCCAGCAGCTCTCCGGGACTAGCGGGAGGAGACTACGAGCAGTACTTC.

At least ten counts were recorded for this clonotype. The J gene is TRBJ2-7, the V gene TRBV12-3 or TRBV12-4; 10 bases are a match to TRBD2. V was pared by 3 bases and J by 6 bases, with 5 bases of the junction left unmatched. This CDR3 region has 14 residues. The CDR3 DNA sequence: TGTGCCAGCAGTTTGGGGCTAGCGGGAGCCGAGCAGTACTTC. Its translation: CASSLGLAGAEQYF.

At least ten counts were recorded for this clonotype. This sequence joins TRBV6-5 and TRBJ2-2, with TRBD2 matching 14 bases. From germline, CDR1 is MNHEY and CDR2 SVGAGI. The junction had 21 bases not matched to a gene; V was cut back by 2 bases and J by 7 bases. This CDR3 has 22 residues. CDR3 coding DNA: TGTGCCAGCAGTTACCGCGAGCCGGGGGCCAGACTAGCGGGAGGGAGGAGCGGGGAGCTGTTTTTT. Protein product: CASSYREPGARLAGGRSGELFF.